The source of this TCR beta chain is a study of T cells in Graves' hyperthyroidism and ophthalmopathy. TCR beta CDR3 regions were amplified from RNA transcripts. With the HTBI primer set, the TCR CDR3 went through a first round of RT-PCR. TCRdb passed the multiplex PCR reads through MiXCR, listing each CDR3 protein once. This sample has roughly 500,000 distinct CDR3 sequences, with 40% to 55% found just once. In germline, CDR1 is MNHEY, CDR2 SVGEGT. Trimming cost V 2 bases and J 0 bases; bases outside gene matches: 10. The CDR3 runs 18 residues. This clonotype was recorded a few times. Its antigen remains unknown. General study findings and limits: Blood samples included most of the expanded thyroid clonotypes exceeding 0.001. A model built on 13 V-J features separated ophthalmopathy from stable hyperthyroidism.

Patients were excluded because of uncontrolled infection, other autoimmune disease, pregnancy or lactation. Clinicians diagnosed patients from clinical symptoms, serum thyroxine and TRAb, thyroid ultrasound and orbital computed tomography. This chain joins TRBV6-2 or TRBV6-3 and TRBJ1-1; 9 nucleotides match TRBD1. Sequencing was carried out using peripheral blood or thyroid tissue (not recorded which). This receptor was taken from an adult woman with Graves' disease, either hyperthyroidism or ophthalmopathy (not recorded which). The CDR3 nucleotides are TGTGCCAGCAGTTACAACCGGGACAGGGTATCGATGAACACTGAAGCTTTCTTT. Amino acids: CASSYNRDRVSMNTEAFF.